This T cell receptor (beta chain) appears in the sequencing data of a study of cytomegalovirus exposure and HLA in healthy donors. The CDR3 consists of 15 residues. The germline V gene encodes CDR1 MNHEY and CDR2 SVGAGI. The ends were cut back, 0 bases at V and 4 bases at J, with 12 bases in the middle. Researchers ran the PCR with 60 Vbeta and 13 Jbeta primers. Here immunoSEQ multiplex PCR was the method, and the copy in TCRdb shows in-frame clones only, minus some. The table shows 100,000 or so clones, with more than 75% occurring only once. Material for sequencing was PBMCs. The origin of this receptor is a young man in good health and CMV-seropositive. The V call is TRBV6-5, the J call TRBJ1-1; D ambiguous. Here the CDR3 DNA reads TGTGCCAGCAGTTACTCTGCTCCAATCGGCACTGAAGCTTTCTTT. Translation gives CASSYSAPIGTEAFF.